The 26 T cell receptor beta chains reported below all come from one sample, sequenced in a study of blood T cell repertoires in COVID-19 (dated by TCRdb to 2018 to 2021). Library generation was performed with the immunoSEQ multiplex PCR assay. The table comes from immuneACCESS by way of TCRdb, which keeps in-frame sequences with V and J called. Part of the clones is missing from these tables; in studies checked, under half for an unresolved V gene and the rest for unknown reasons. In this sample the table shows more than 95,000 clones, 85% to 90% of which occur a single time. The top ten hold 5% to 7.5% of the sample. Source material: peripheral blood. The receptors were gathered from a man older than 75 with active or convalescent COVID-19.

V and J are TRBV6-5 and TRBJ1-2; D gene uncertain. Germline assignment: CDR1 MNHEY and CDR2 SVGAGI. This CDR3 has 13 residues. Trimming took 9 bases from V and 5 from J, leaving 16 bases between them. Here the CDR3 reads CASRLEEGYGYTF. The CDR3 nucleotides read TGTGCCAGTCGTCTCGAGGAGGGATATGGCTACACCTTC.

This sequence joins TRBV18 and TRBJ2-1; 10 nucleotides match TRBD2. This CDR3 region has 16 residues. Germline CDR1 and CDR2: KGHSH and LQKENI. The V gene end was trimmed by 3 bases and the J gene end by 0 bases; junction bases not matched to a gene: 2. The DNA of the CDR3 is TGTGCCAGCTCACCCCCTAGCGGGAGCTCCTACAATGAGCAGTTCTTC. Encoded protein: CASSPPSGSSYNEQFF.

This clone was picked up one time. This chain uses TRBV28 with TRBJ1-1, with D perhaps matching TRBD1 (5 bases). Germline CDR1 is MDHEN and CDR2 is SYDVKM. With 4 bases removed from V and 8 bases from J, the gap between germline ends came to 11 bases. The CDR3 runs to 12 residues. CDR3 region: CASSSQGQEAFF. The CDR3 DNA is TGTGCCAGCAGTTCTCAGGGTCAAGAAGCTTTCTTT.

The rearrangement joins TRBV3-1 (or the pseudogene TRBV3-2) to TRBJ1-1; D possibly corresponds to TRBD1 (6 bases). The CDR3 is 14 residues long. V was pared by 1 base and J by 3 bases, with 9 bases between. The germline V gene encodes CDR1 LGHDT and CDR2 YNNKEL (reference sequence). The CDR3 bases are TGTGCCAGCAGCCAAGCCGACAGGCACACTGAAGCTTTCTTT. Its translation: CASSQADRHTEAFF.

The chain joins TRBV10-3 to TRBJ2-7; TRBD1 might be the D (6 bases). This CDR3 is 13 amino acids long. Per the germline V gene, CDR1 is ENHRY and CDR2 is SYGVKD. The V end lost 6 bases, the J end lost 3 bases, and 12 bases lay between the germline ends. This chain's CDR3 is CAIRGTSGYEQYF. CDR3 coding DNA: TGTGCCATCAGGGGGACATCGGGCTACGAGCAGTACTTC.

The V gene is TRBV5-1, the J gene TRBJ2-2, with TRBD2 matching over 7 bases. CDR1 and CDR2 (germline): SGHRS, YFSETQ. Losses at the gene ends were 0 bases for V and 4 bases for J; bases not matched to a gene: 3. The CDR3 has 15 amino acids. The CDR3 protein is CASSLEASGTGELFF. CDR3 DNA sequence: TGCGCCAGCAGCTTGGAGGCTAGCGGCACCGGGGAGCTGTTTTTT.

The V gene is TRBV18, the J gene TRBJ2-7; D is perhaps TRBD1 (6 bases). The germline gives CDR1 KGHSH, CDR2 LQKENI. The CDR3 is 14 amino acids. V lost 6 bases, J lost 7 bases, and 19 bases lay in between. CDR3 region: CASSPQTGSGEQYF. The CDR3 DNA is TGTGCCAGCTCCCCTCAGACAGGATCGGGGGAGCAGTACTTC.

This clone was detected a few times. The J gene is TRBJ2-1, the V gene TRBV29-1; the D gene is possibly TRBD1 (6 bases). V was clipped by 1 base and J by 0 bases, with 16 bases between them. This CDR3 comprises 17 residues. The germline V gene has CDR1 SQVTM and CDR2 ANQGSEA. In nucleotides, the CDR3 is TGCAGCGTTGAAGTGGGGGCTTGGCTGAGCTCCTACAATGAGCAGTTCTTC. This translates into CSVEVGAWLSSYNEQFF.

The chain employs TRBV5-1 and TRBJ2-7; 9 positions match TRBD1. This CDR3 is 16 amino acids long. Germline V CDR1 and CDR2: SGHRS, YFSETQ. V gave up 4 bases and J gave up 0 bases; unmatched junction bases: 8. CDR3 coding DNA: TGCGCCAGCAGCCGCCGGGACAGGGACCTCTCCTACGAGCAGTACTTC. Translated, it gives CASSRRDRDLSYEQYF.

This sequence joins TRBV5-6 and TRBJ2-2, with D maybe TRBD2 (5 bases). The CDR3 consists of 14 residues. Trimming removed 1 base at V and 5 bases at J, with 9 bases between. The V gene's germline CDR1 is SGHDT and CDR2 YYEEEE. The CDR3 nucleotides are TGTGCCAGCAGCTTGATGAGCGGAACCGGGGAGCTGTTTTTT. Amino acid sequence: CASSLMSGTGELFF.

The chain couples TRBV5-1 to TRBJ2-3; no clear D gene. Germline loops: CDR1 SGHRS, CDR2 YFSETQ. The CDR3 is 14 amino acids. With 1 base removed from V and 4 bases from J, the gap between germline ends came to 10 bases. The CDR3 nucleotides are TGCGCCAGCAGCTTGACCAAATCAGCAGATACGCAGTATTTT. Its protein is CASSLTKSADTQYF.

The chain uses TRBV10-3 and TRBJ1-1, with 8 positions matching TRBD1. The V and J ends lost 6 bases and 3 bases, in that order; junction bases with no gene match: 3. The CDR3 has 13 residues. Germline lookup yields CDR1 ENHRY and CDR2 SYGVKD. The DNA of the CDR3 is TGTGCCATCAGGGCGACAGGGGACACTGAAGCTTTCTTT. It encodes CAIRATGDTEAFF.

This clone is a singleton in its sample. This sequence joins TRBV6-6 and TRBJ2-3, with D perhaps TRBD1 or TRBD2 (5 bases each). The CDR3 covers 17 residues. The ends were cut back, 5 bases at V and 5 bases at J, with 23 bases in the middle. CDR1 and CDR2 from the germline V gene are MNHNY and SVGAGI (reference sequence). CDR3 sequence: CASSRGIGMGQVDTQYF. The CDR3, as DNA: TGTGCCAGCAGTCGGGGTATAGGAATGGGGCAGGTAGATACGCAGTATTTT.

CDR3: CAWSARQGGFGYTF. Written as DNA, the CDR3 is TGTGCCTGGAGCGCCCGACAGGGAGGATTTGGCTACACCTTC. The chain has TRBV30 and TRBJ1-2; the match to TRBD1 covers 7 bases. From germline, CDR1 is GTSNPN and CDR2 SVGIG (reference sequence). CDR3 length equals 14 residues. The V segment lost 3 bases and the J segment 7 bases; nucleotides outside the gene matches: 11.

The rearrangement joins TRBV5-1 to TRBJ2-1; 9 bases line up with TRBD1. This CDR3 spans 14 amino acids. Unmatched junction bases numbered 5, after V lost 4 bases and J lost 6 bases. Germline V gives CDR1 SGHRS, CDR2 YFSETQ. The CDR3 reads CASSISTGGNEQFF. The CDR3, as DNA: TGCGCCAGCAGCATTTCGACAGGGGGCAATGAGCAGTTCTTC.

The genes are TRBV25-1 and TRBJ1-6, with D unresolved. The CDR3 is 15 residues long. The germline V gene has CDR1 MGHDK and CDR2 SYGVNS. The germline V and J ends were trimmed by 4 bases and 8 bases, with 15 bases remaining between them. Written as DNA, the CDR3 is TGTGCCAGCAGTGGCCTTGTGGGAGTGGATTCACCCCTCCACTTT. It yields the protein CASSGLVGVDSPLHF. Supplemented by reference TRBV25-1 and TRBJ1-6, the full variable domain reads EADIYQTPRYLVIGTGKKITLECSQTMGHDKMYWYQQDPGMELHLIHYSYGVNSTEKGDLSSESTVSRIRTEHFPLTLESARPSHTSQYLCASSGLVGVDSPLHFGNGTRLTVT.

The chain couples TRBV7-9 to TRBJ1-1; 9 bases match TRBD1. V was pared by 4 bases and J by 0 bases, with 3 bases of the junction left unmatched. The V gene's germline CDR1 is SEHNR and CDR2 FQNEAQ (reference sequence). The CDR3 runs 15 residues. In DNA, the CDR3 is TGTGCCAGCAGCTCCCGGACAGGGGTGAACACTGAAGCTTTCTTT. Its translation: CASSSRTGVNTEAFF.

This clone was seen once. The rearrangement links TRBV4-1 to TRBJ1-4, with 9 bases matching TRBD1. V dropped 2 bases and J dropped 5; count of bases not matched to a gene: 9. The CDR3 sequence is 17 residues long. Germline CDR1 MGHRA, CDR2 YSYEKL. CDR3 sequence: CASSQIREGTGNEKLFF. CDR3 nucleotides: TGCGCCAGCAGCCAAATAAGGGAGGGGACAGGGAATGAAAAACTGTTTTTT.

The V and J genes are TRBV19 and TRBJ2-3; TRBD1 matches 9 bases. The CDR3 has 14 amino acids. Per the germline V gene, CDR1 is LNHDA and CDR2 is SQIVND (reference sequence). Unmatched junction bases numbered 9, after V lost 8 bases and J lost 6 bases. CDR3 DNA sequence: TGTGCCAGTGCCACAGGGGGCGGAATGGATACGCAGTATTTT. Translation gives CASATGGGMDTQYF.

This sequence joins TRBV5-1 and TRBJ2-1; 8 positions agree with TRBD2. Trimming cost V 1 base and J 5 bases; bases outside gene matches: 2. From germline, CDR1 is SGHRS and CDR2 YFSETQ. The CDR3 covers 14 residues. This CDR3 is CASSLTSGNNEQFF. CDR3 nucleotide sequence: TGCGCCAGCAGCTTGACTAGCGGAAACAATGAGCAGTTCTTC.

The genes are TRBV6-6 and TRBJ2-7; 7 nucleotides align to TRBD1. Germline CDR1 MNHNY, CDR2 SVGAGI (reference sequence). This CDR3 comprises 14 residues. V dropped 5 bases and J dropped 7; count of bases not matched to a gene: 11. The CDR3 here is CASSKDRAAGEQYF. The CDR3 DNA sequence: TGTGCCAGCAGTAAAGACAGGGCAGCTGGAGAGCAGTACTTC.

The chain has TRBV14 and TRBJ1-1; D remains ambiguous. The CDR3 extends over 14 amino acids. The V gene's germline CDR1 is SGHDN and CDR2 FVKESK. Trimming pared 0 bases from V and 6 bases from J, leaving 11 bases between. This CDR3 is CASSQEVVGAEAFF. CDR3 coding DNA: TGTGCCAGCAGCCAAGAGGTGGTCGGGGCTGAAGCTTTCTTT.

In DNA form, the CDR3 reads TGTGCCAGCAGCCAGACAGGGGGAGGTGGAAACACCATATATTTT. This gives the protein CASSQTGGGGNTIYF. V gene TRBV7-2 combines with J gene TRBJ1-3; TRBD1 agrees at 9 bases. CDR3 size: 15 residues. V shed 5 bases, J shed 3 bases, and the junction held 5 bases outside the gene matches. Germline V gene data show CDR1 as SGHTA and CDR2 as FQGNSA.

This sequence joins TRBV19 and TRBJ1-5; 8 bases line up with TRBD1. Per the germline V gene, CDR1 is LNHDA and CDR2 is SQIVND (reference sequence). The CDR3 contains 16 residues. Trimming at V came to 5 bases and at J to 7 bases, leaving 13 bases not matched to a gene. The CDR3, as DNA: TGTGCCAGTAGTGCCAGACAGGGGAATAAGGAGCAGCCCCAGCATTTT. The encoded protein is CASSARQGNKEQPQHF.

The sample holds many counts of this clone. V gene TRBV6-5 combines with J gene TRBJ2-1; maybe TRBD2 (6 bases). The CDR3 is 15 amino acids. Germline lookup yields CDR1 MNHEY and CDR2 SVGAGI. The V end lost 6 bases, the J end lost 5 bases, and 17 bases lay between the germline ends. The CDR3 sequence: CASRISGVGNNEQFF. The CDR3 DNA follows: TGTGCCAGCAGGATTAGCGGAGTTGGGAACAATGAGCAGTTCTTC.

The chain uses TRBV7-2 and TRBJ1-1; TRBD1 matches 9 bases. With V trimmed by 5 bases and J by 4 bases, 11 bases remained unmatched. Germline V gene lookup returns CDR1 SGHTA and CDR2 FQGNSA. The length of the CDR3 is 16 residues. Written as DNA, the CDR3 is TGTGCCAGCAGCCTAGGGGGGACAGGGCGAGGCACTGAAGCTTTCTTT. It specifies CASSLGGTGRGTEAFF.